This T cell receptor (beta chain) was observed in a study of blood T cell repertoires in COVID-19. Whole-study context: There were acute and convalescent COVID-19 samples, and they came from the United States, Italy and Spain. T cells, B-cell-depleted T cells, or PBMCs supplied cDNA or gDNA.

Assay: immunoSEQ multiplex PCR; the TCRdb copy retains only in-frame clones and omits some. The sample shows 180,000 or so clones, roughly 81% of them seen only once. Followed longitudinally, the Seattle patients had been enrolled during active infection. V gave up 5 bases and J gave up 3 bases, with 14 bases separating them. From germline, CDR1 is MNHEY and CDR2 SMNVEV (reference sequence). This CDR3 has 14 residues. The sequenced sample consisted of peripheral blood. The receptor's source is a woman older than 75 with COVID-19, enrolled during active disease. J is TRBJ2-7 and V is TRBV27; possibly TRBD1 for D (6 bases). CDR3 loop: CASSVLPDSYEQYF. CDR3 sequence (DNA): TGTGCCAGCAGTGTACTTCCGGACAGCTACGAGCAGTACTTC.